A selection of T cell receptor beta chains follows, all from one sample in a study of T cells in Graves' hyperthyroidism and ophthalmopathy. TCRdb reprocessed the multiplex PCR reads via MiXCR and lists one record per CDR3 protein. The profile shows approximately 430,000 distinct CDR3 sequences, about 15% of them singletons. Sequencing was performed on blood. The receptors originated from a woman under 30 with Graves' hyperthyroidism. CDR3s include the opening cysteine and the closing phenylalanine or tryptophan. A D gene is named only where the DNA matches it firmly. Only part of the rows carry a size: once, few, many, or a class if the clone is expanded.

abundance,d_gene,v_gene,j_gene,CDR3aa,CDR3nt
.,TRBD2,TRBV15,TRBJ2-7,CATSRETSGNYLNPYEQYF,TGTGCCACCAGCAGAGAAACTAGCGGAAATTACCTTAATCCCTACGAGCAGTACTTC
many,.,TRBV7-9,TRBJ2-4,CASSLDRSLAKNIQYF,TGTGCCAGCAGCTTAGACAGGAGCCTAGCCAAAAACATTCAGTACTTC
many,.,TRBV20-1,TRBJ1-2,CSADRSVPNYGYTF,TGCAGTGCCGACAGATCAGTACCAAACTATGGCTACACCTTC
many,TRBD2,TRBV20-1,TRBJ2-1,CSAPGLAGVGEQFF,TGCAGTGCACCGGGACTAGCGGGAGTAGGGGAGCAGTTCTTC
many,.,TRBV5-1,TRBJ2-1,CASSAWGTYNEQFF,TGCGCCAGCAGTGCGTGGGGGACCTACAATGAGCAGTTCTTC
few,TRBD2,TRBV24-1,TRBJ2-2,CATSGASGAGGELFF,TGTGCCACCAGTGGAGCTAGCGGGGCCGGCGGGGAGCTGTTTTTT
many,.,TRBV12-3/TRBV12-4,TRBJ1-5,CASRDKSSQPQHF,TGTGCCAGCAGAGACAAAAGCTCTCAGCCCCAGCATTTT
few,TRBD1,TRBV6-2/TRBV6-3,TRBJ2-2,CASTRDRKGTGELFF,TGTGCCAGCACAAGGGACAGGAAGGGCACCGGGGAGCTGTTTTTT
.,.,TRBV7-2,TRBJ2-3,CASSSPYKETDTQYF,TGTGCCAGCAGCTCGCCGTACAAAGAAACAGATACGCAGTATTTT
few,.,TRBV20-1,TRBJ2-1,CSARDVLGTPFF,TGCAGTGCTAGAGATGTTCTCGGGACTCCTTTCTTC
many,TRBD1,TRBV12-3/TRBV12-4,TRBJ1-5,CASSSFETGPRSNQPQHF,TGTGCCAGCAGTTCTTTCGAGACAGGGCCTCGTAGCAATCAGCCCCAGCATTTT
many,.,TRBV5-5,TRBJ2-3,CASRGASGYTDTQYF,TGTGCCAGCAGGGGGGCTAGCGGATACACAGATACGCAGTATTTT
many,TRBD1,TRBV13,TRBJ1-2,CASSLGRQGIGGYTF,TGTGCCAGCAGCTTGGGGCGACAGGGGATTGGGGGCTACACCTTC
few,.,TRBV9,TRBJ1-4,CASSVGQPNEKLFF,TGTGCCAGCAGCGTAGGCCAGCCAAATGAAAAACTGTTTTTT
many,.,TRBV2,TRBJ1-1,CASSLQDEAFF,TGTGCCAGCAGTCTTCAAGATGAAGCTTTCTTT
.,TRBD2,TRBV12-3/TRBV12-4,TRBJ2-3,CASSALAGGKSTDTQYF,TGTGCCAGCAGTGCGCTAGCGGGAGGAAAGTCCACAGATACGCAGTATTTT
many,.,TRBV4-3,TRBJ2-1,CASSQVGSSYNEQFF,TGCGCCAGCAGCCAAGTAGGTAGCTCCTACAATGAGCAGTTCTTC
many,TRBD1,TRBV20-1,TRBJ2-1,CSVKTGGTQFF,TGCAGTGTTAAAACAGGGGGAACACAGTTCTTC
few,TRBD1,TRBV27,TRBJ2-4,CASSSHQGAIRNIQYF,TGTGCCAGCAGTTCCCACCAGGGGGCAATCAGAAACATTCAGTACTTC
few,TRBD2,TRBV2,TRBJ2-7,CASSRGLASSYEQYF,TGTGCCAGCAGCCGGGGACTAGCCTCGAGCTACGAGCAGTACTTC
many,.,TRBV5-1,TRBJ2-4,CASSPVGVTGNIQYF,TGCGCCAGCAGCCCAGTTGGGGTCACGGGGAACATTCAGTACTTC
.,.,TRBV7-2,TRBJ1-1,CASSFPPLQAFF,TGTGCCAGCAGCTTCCCCCCCCTCCAAGCTTTCTTT